The 5 T cell receptor beta chains listed next were all sequenced from one sample in a study of cytomegalovirus exposure and HLA in healthy donors. The primer mix had 60 Vbeta and 13 Jbeta primers. Clones were sequenced by immunoSEQ multiplex PCR, and TCRdb holds only the in-frame ones, with some missing. This table holds roughly 100,000 clones, around 82% found once. Sequenced material: PBMCs. These receptor sequences come from a woman aged 18 to 35 in good health and CMV-seropositive.

V and J are TRBV5-4 and TRBJ1-4; TRBD1 matches at 8 bases. The junction had 10 bases not matched to a gene; V was cut back by 4 bases and J by 8 bases. CDR1 and CDR2 from the germline V gene are SGHNT and YYREEE (reference sequence). The CDR3 extends over 15 amino acids. The CDR3 DNA is TGTGCCAGCAGCCGTAAGACAGGGGAGGGAGAAAAACTGTTTTTT. Translated, it gives CASSRKTGEGEKLFF.

This clone was picked up a small number of times. The rearrangement joins TRBV9 to TRBJ2-2; perhaps TRBD1 as D (5 bases). Germline CDR1 is SGDLS and CDR2 is YYNGEE. V was cut by 3 bases and J by 1 base, with 7 bases left in between. This CDR3 spans 14 amino acids. CDR3 protein: CASSGQGNTGELFF. The CDR3 DNA follows: TGTGCCAGCAGCGGGCAGGGGAACACCGGGGAGCTGTTTTTT.

The rearrangement joins TRBV28 to TRBJ1-3; D remains unclear. V was trimmed by 4 bases and J by 7 bases, leaving 11 bases between them. This CDR3 region has 13 residues. CDR1 and CDR2 from the germline V gene are MDHEN and SYDVKM. The CDR3 region has the DNA TGTGCCAGCAGTTCACCCCTCAGGAACACCATATATTTT. Translating it yields CASSSPLRNTIYF.

The genes are TRBV19 and TRBJ1-1, with 7 bases aligning to TRBD1. The V segment lost 4 bases and the J segment 0 bases; nucleotides outside the gene matches: 2. Germline assignment: CDR1 LNHDA and CDR2 SQIVND (reference sequence). CDR3 length: 14 amino acids. This CDR3 reads CASSRGQLNTEAFF. The CDR3 DNA reads as TGTGCCAGTAGTAGGGGACAGCTGAACACTGAAGCTTTCTTT.

The V and J genes are TRBV2 and TRBJ2-3; 14 bases are shared with TRBD2. The CDR3 contains 17 residues. After removal of 2 bases from V and 10 bases from J, the junction contained 11 bases not matched to a gene. Germline CDR1 and CDR2: SNHLY and FYNNEI. CDR3 DNA sequence: TGTGCCAGCAGTGAAAATCCGGGACTAGCGGGGGATCGCGCGCAGTATTTT. Translating it yields CASSENPGLAGDRAQYF. The complete variable domain, with remaining parts taken from reference TRBV2 and TRBJ2-3, reads EPEVTQTPSHQVTQMGQEVILRCVPISNHLYFYWYRQILGQKVEFLVSFYNNEISEKSEIFDDQFSVERPDGSNFTLKIRSTKLEDSAMYFCASSENPGLAGDRAQYFGPGTRLTVL.